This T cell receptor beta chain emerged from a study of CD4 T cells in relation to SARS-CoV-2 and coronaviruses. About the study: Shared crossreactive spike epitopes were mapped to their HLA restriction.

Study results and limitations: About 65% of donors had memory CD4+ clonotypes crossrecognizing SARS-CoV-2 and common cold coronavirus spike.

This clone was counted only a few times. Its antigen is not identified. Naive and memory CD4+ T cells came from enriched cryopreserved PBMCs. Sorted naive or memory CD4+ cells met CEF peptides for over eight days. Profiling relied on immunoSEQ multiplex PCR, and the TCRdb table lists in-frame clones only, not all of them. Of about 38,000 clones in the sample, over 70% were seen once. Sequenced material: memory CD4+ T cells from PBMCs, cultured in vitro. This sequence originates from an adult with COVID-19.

CDR3 in DNA: TGTGCCAGCTCACCTTGGCTAGCTGTAGACACCGGGGAGCTGTTTTTT. Residues: CASSPWLAVDTGELFF. The gene calls are TRBV18 and TRBJ2-2; D may be TRBD2 (5 bases). Between the trimmed V and J ends, which lost 3 bases and 3 bases, there was a span of 14 bases. Germline V CDR1 and CDR2: KGHSH, LQKENI. This CDR3 contains 16 residues.